This entry concerns a single TCR beta chain. Its antigen is still unknown. These data come from a study of T cells in Graves' hyperthyroidism and ophthalmopathy. Study details: Peripheral blood was obtained at initial diagnosis, preceding any treatment. General study points: Researchers found most expanded thyroid clonotypes above 0.001 in blood as well.

Patients were excluded because of uncontrolled infection, other autoimmune disease, pregnancy or lactation. From more than 9.5 ml of fresh peripheral blood, PBMCs were isolated. Germline V CDR1 and CDR2: SGHNT, YYREEE (reference sequence). This CDR3 region has 18 residues. After removal of 0 bases from V and 3 bases from J, the junction contained 10 bases not matched to a gene. The source material, RNA transcripts, was used to amplify TCR beta CDR3 regions. During a first-round RT-PCR of the TCR CDR3, the HTBI primer set was used. TCRdb reprocessed the multiplex PCR reads with MiXCR, giving one entry per CDR3 protein. This sample has some 600,000 distinct CDR3 sequences; roughly 14% occur once, and the top ten carry approximately 5.7%.

This rearrangement joins TRBV5-4 to TRBJ2-2, with 8 nucleotides matching TRBD2. Sequenced sample: blood. The TCR comes from a woman aged 25 to 39 with Graves' hyperthyroidism that later progressed to Graves' ophthalmopathy. CDR3 in amino acids: CASSLARGSGTHTGELFF. CDR3 nucleotides: TGTGCCAGCAGCTTGGCCCGAGGTAGCGGGACCCACACCGGGGAGCTGTTTTTT.